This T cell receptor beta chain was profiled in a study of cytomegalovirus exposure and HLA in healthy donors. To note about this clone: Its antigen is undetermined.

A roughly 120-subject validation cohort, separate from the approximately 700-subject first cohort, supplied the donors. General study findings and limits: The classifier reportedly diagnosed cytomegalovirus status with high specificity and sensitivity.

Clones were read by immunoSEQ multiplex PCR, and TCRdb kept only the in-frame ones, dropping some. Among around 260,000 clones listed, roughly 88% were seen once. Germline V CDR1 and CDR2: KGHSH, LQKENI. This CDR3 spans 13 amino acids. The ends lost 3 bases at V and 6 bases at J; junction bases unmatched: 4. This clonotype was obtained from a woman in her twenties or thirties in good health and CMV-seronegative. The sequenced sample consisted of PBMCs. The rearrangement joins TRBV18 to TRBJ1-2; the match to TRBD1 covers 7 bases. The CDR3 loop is CASSPKGAHGYTF. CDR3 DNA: TGTGCCAGCTCACCGAAGGGGGCTCATGGCTACACCTTC. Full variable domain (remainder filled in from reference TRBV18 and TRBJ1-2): NAGVMQNPRHLVRRRGQEARLRCSPMKGHSHVYWYRQLPEEGLKFMVYLQKENIIDESGMPKERFSAEFPKEGPSILRIQQVVRGDSAAYFCASSPKGAHGYTFGSGTRLTVV.